One T cell receptor beta chain is described in this entry. This sample stems from a study of OX40 agonist ivuxolimab in advanced cancers. Study overall: The mean age was approximately 56 years, ranging from about 23 to 85, with 65% to 90% of participants male. Partial responses were recorded for three patients, including one with hepatocellular carcinoma and two with cutaneous melanoma.

Some clones are missing from TCRdb's copy, which holds only in-frame ones; the method was immunoSEQ multiplex PCR. The sample yields about 18,000 clones, 84% seen once. The sequence derives from an adult with an advanced solid tumor such as melanoma, head and neck, liver or kidney cancer. The material was CD4+ or CD8+ T cells sorted from blood, obtained in a trial of the OX40 agonist ivuxolimab.

The CDR3 region has the DNA TGTGCCAGTAGTATCACAACAGGGGCTGAAGCTTTCTTT. Translated: CASSITTGAEAFF. V and J are TRBV19 and TRBJ1-1; 7 bases agree with TRBD1. Germline assignment: CDR1 LNHDA and CDR2 SQIVND (reference sequence). The V gene end was trimmed by 3 bases and the J gene end by 6 bases; junction bases not matched to a gene: 4. The CDR3 has 13 residues.